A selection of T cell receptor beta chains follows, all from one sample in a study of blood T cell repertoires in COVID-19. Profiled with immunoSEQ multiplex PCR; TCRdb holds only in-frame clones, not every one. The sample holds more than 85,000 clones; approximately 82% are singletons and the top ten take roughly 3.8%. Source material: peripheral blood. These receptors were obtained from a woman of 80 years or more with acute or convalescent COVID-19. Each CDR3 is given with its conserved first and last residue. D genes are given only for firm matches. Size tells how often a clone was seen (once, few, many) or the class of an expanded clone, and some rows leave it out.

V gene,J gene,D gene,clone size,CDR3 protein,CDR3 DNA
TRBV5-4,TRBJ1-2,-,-,CASSFGQGSGGYTF,TGTGCCAGCAGCTTTGGGCAGGGATCGGGCGGCTACACCTTC
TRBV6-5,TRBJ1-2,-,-,CASSHTGSNYGYTF,TGTGCCAGCAGTCATACAGGATCTAACTATGGCTACACCTTC
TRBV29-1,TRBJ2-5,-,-,CSAYATGQETQYF,TGCAGCGCTTACGCGACGGGACAAGAGACCCAGTACTTC
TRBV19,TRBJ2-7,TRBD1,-,CASSAGQGVLYEQYF,TGTGCCAGTAGTGCGGGACAGGGGGTGCTCTACGAGCAGTACTTC
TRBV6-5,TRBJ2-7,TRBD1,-,CASDNRGDTSEQYF,TGTGCCAGCGACAACAGGGGTGATACAAGCGAGCAGTACTTC
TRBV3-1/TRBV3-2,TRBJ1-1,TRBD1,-,CASSQEGQGNPEAFF,TGTGCCAGCAGCCAAGAGGGACAGGGTAATCCTGAAGCTTTCTTT
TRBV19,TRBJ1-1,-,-,CASSIDLEGSRAFF,TGTGCCAGTAGTATAGACCTGGAGGGGTCTAGAGCTTTCTTT
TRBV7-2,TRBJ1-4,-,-,CASSLVTGAGGEKLFF,TGTGCCAGCAGCTTAGTTACCGGGGCGGGGGGTGAAAAACTGTTTTTT
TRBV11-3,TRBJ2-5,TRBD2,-,CASSLEAGGDETQYF,TGTGCCAGCAGCTTAGAAGCGGGGGGGGACGAGACCCAGTACTTC
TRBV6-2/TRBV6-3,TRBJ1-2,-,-,CASSLQGDYGYTF,TGTGCCAGCAGTTTACAGGGAGACTATGGCTACACCTTC
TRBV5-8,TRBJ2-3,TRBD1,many,CASSDDRGYSTDTQYF,TGTGCCAGCAGCGATGACAGGGGGTATAGCACAGATACGCAGTATTTT
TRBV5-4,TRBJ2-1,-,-,CASSRGGQGSNEQFF,TGTGCCAGCAGCCGGGGGGGACAGGGATCAAATGAGCAGTTCTTC
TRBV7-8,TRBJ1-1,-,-,CASSLVQGSFEVTEAFF,TGTGCCAGCAGCTTAGTACAGGGCTCGTTCGAAGTCACTGAAGCTTTCTTT
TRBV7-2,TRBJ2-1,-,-,CASSTKPGNEQFF,TGTGCCAGCAGCACTAAACCCGGCAATGAGCAGTTCTTC
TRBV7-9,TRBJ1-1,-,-,CASSLVLDRPEAFF,TGTGCCAGCAGCTTAGTTCTCGACAGACCTGAAGCTTTCTTT
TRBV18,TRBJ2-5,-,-,CASSPLSGTETQYF,TGTGCCAGCTCACCGCTATCCGGTACTGAGACCCAGTACTTC
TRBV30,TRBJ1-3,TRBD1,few,CAWDRASGNTIYF,TGTGCCTGGGACAGGGCCTCTGGAAACACCATATATTTT
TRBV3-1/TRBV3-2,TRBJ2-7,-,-,CASSRTIGQPYEQYF,TGTGCCAGCAGCCGCACAATAGGACAGCCCTACGAGCAGTACTTC
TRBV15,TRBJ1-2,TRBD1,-,CATSRGTVFSRQGRGTYGYTF,TGTGCCACCAGCAGAGGCACCGTATTCTCCAGACAGGGGCGCGGTACTTATGGCTACACCTTC
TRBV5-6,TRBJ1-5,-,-,CASSHGGRGDQPQHF,TGTGCCAGCAGCCACGGAGGGCGGGGCGACCAGCCCCAGCATTTT
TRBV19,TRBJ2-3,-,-,CASSRDSLGGGTQYF,TGTGCCAGTAGTAGAGATAGCTTGGGAGGAGGTACGCAGTATTTT
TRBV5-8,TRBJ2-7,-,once,CASSFNEQYF,TGTGCCAGCAGCTTTAACGAGCAGTACTTC